These 26 T cell receptor beta chains originate from one sample sequenced in a study of blood T cell repertoires in COVID-19. Generated by immunoSEQ multiplex PCR, the TCRdb table keeps only in-frame clones and is missing some. Of about 220,000 clones detected, about 80% appear once; the ten largest clones hold about 3%. The specimen sequenced was peripheral blood. The receptors derive from a woman between 25 and 40 years old who had recovered from COVID-19.

V is TRBV9 and J is TRBJ1-5; D is possibly TRBD1 (6 bases). V shed 0 bases and J shed 10 bases, with 11 bases lying between them. This CDR3 is 13 amino acids long. From germline, CDR1 is SGDLS and CDR2 YYNGEE. The CDR3 sequence is CASSVGDKDPQHF. The CDR3 region has the DNA TGTGCCAGCAGCGTAGGGGACAAGGACCCCCAGCATTTT.

The V gene is TRBV29-1, the J gene TRBJ2-1, with a tentative D call TRBD2 (6 bases). V lost 6 bases, J lost 6 bases, and 21 bases lay in between. Per the germline V gene, CDR1 is SQVTM and CDR2 is ANQGSEA. The CDR3 has 15 residues. The CDR3 region has the DNA TGCAGCGTACCCCTCGGGAGTGCCTCCATCAATGAGCAGTTCTTC. Amino acids: CSVPLGSASINEQFF.

This clone was counted once. The J gene is TRBJ2-7, the V gene TRBV5-6; TRBD2 matches at 11 bases. CDR1 SGHDT and CDR2 YYEEEE come from the germline V gene. CDR3 length: 15 amino acids. Unmatched junction bases numbered 8, after V lost 4 bases and J lost 5 bases. Here the CDR3 reads CASSLLAGVIHEQYF. The DNA of the CDR3 is TGTGCCAGCAGCCTACTAGCGGGAGTAATCCACGAGCAGTACTTC.

A remark on this clone: The same CDR3 is also encoded by other DNA sequences in this sample. This chain connects TRBV18 to TRBJ2-7, with 9 positions matching TRBD1. J lost 7 bases, V lost 4 bases, and 11 bases had no gene match. This CDR3 has 15 amino acids. In germline, CDR1 is KGHSH, CDR2 LQKENI. CDR3 nucleotides: TGTGCCAGCTCACAATCCGGGACAGGGAGCGGGGAGCAGTACTTC. Its translation: CASSQSGTGSGEQYF. The whole variable domain, filled in from reference TRBV18 and TRBJ2-7, reads NAGVMQNPRHLVRRRGQEARLRCSPMKGHSHVYWYRQLPEEGLKFMVYLQKENIIDESGMPKERFSAEFPKEGPSILRIQQVVRGDSAAYFCASSQSGTGSGEQYFGPGTRLTVT.

The chain joins TRBV6-5 to TRBJ1-6, with 8 nucleotides matching TRBD1. This CDR3 is 16 amino acids long. V trimming: 2 bases; J trimming: 9 bases; junction bases outside the gene matches: 9. Germline CDR1 reads MNHEY; CDR2 reads SVGAGI. This CDR3 is CASSYTTQGAGSPLHF. The CDR3 DNA follows: TGTGCCAGCAGTTACACAACTCAGGGGGCCGGTTCACCCCTCCACTTT.

The chain joins TRBV7-9 to TRBJ2-5; possibly TRBD2 for D (7 bases). V dropped 5 bases and J dropped 3 bases, with 16 bases sitting between them. Germline CDR1 is SEHNR and CDR2 is FQNEAQ (reference sequence). The CDR3 totals 15 residues. This chain's CDR3 is CASSRRGGAKETQYF. Written as DNA, the CDR3 is TGTGCCAGCAGCCGGAGGGGGGGGGCGAAAGAGACCCAGTACTTC.

The chain has TRBV28 and TRBJ2-3; 15 bases agree with TRBD2. Germline values: CDR1 MDHEN, CDR2 SYDVKM. V trimming: 6 bases; J trimming: 5 bases; junction bases outside the gene matches: 9. The CDR3 loop spans 17 amino acids. The CDR3 nucleotides are TGTGCCAGCAGCTCCCGGGGACTAGCGGGAGGTGTAGATACGCAGTATTTT. It translates to CASSSRGLAGGVDTQYF.

This chain links TRBV4-2 with TRBJ2-3, with 8 bases matching TRBD1. The length of the CDR3 is 15 residues. From germline, CDR1 is LGHNA and CDR2 YNFKEQ. V trimming: 2 bases; J trimming: 4 bases; junction bases outside the gene matches: 5. The CDR3 here is CASSQPTGVADTQYF. The CDR3 DNA reads TGTGCCAGCAGCCAACCGACAGGGGTGGCAGATACGCAGTATTTT.

This chain joins TRBV19 and TRBJ2-5; TRBD1 matches 7 bases. The CDR3 contains 14 residues. Germline CDR1 LNHDA, CDR2 SQIVND (reference sequence). V shed 4 bases and J 5 bases; nucleotides not matched to a gene: 7. CDR3 DNA: TGTGCCAGTAGTAAAACAGGGGTAGTGGAGACCCAGTACTTC. It specifies CASSKTGVVETQYF.

The chain carries TRBV7-9 and TRBJ1-2; D possibly corresponds to TRBD1 (5 bases). Trimming removed 1 base at V and 3 bases at J, with 9 bases between. The germline gives CDR1 SEHNR, CDR2 FQNEAQ (reference sequence). There are 14 residues in the CDR3. CDR3 residues: CASSLEGSYYGYTF. CDR3 DNA sequence: TGTGCCAGCAGCTTAGAGGGGTCATACTATGGCTACACCTTC.

V and J are TRBV13 and TRBJ2-2; perhaps TRBD2 as D (6 bases). Germline CDR1 and CDR2: PRHDT and FYEKMQ (reference sequence). Between the trimmed V and J ends, which lost 5 bases and 5 bases, there was a span of 9 bases. This CDR3 is 13 amino acids long. The DNA of the CDR3 is TGTGCCAGCAGCGCCGCGGGGACCGGGGAGCTGTTTTTT. This gives the protein CASSAAGTGELFF.

A few counts support this clone. This chain links TRBV9 with TRBJ2-7, with D perhaps TRBD1 (6 bases). The CDR3 loop spans 14 amino acids. Trimming left V 2 bases short and J 0 bases short, with 9 bases between. Per the germline V gene, CDR1 is SGDLS and CDR2 is YYNGEE. The CDR3 DNA sequence: TGTGCCAGCAGCGTGACAGGAAACTCCTACGAGCAGTACTTC. Protein product: CASSVTGNSYEQYF.

The rearrangement uses TRBV30 and TRBJ1-5; 7 positions match TRBD1. Trimming cost V 3 bases and J 6 bases; bases outside gene matches: 11. The CDR3 loop spans 15 amino acids. The germline V gene has CDR1 GTSNPN and CDR2 SVGIG (reference sequence). The CDR3 reads CAWSPARGYTQPQHF. CDR3 bases: TGTGCCTGGAGCCCTGCCAGGGGGTACACTCAGCCCCAGCATTTT.

The rearrangement links TRBV28 to TRBJ2-1, with 8 bases fitting TRBD1. The length of the CDR3 is 16 residues. Germline V gives CDR1 MDHEN, CDR2 SYDVKM. J was trimmed by 7 bases and V by 5 bases; bases with no gene match: 13. The CDR3 DNA sequence: TGTGCCAGCAGTAACCAATATGGACAGGGATCAAATGAGCAGTTCTTC. This sequence encodes CASSNQYGQGSNEQFF.

A note on this clone: An end of the junction differs from the germline gene, which may be a read error. The chain joins TRBV5-6 to TRBJ2-7; TRBD2 aligns across 13 bases. The length of the CDR3 is 13 residues. CDR1 and CDR2 from the germline V gene are SGHDT and YYEEEE. The CDR3 is CASSVALAGGMRF. CDR3 sequence (DNA): TGTGCCAGCAGCGTTGCACTAGCGGGAGGGATGCGCTTC.

The chain links TRBV28 to TRBJ1-2; maybe TRBD1 (5 bases). Germline V lookup: CDR1 MDHEN, CDR2 SYDVKM. V was cut by 3 bases and J by 6 bases, with 8 bases left in between. CDR3 length: 12 amino acids. CDR3 residues: CASSFRADGYTF. The CDR3 DNA reads as TGTGCCAGCAGTTTCAGGGCGGATGGCTACACCTTC.

The chain has TRBV9 and TRBJ1-2; D gene uncertain. The CDR3 extends over 14 amino acids. CDR1 is SGDLS, CDR2 YYNGEE, per germline. The V end was cut by 0 bases, the J end by 7 bases, with 13 bases between. CDR3 region: CASSVDGGGGGYTF. CDR3 DNA sequence: TGTGCCAGCAGCGTAGACGGAGGTGGTGGTGGCTACACCTTC. Using reference TRBV9 and TRBJ1-2 for the parts outside the CDR3, the full variable domain is DSGVTQTPKHLITATGQRVTLRCSPRSGDLSVYWYQQSLDQGLQFLIQYYNGEERAKGNILERFSAQQFPDLHSELNLSSLELGDSALYFCASSVDGGGGGYTFGSGTRLTVV.

J is TRBJ1-3 and V is TRBV2; D is possibly TRBD1 (6 bases). Trimming pared 5 bases from V and 4 bases from J, leaving 12 bases between. Germline CDR1 is SNHLY and CDR2 is FYNNEI. The CDR3 sequence is 14 residues long. As DNA, the CDR3 is TGTGCCAGCAGTAGCACAGGGAAAGGAAACACCATATATTTT. Translating it yields CASSSTGKGNTIYF.

The chain employs TRBV6-5 and TRBJ1-3; no reliable D call. Germline V gene data show CDR1 as MNHEY and CDR2 as SVGAGI. The CDR3 has 12 amino acids. V shed 6 bases and J shed 3 bases, with 6 bases lying between them. The CDR3 loop is CASSANGNTIYF. The CDR3 bases are TGTGCCAGCAGCGCGAATGGAAACACCATATATTTT.

The rearrangement uses TRBV6-6 and TRBJ1-4; D gene ambiguous. The germline V gene has CDR1 MNHNY and CDR2 SVGAGI (reference sequence). CDR3 length: 15 residues. V was trimmed by 2 bases and J by 5 bases, leaving 12 bases between them. The CDR3 DNA reads as TGTGCCAGCAGTTACGAACCGACTTTGAATGAAAAACTGTTTTTT. It codes for CASSYEPTLNEKLFF.

This clone has more than one count but fewer than ten. The chain joins TRBV6-5 to TRBJ1-1; no clear D gene. The germline V gene encodes CDR1 MNHEY and CDR2 SVGAGI. Trimming pared 4 bases from V and 1 base from J, leaving 10 bases between. The CDR3 runs to 14 residues. The CDR3 sequence is CASSLSVGNTEAFF. CDR3 sequence (DNA): TGTGCCAGCAGTTTGTCGGTCGGGAACACTGAAGCTTTCTTT.

The chain is built from TRBV4-1 and TRBJ2-3, with 7 positions matching TRBD2. There are 15 residues in the CDR3. The germline V gene has CDR1 MGHRA and CDR2 YSYEKL. The V and J ends lost 4 bases and 3 bases, in that order; junction bases with no gene match: 7. CDR3 protein: CASSPPGGRTDTQYF. The CDR3 DNA is TGCGCCAGCAGCCCTCCTGGCGGGAGAACAGATACGCAGTATTTT.

The J gene is TRBJ1-2, the V gene TRBV9, with 8 bases fitting TRBD1. This CDR3 region has 15 residues. The V segment lost 4 bases and the J segment 4 bases; nucleotides outside the gene matches: 9. Germline CDR1 is SGDLS and CDR2 is YYNGEE. This CDR3 is CASSPSTGAGYGYTF. The CDR3 DNA reads TGTGCCAGCAGCCCTTCGACAGGGGCGGGCTATGGCTACACCTTC.

The genes are TRBV21-1 and TRBJ1-5; TRBD1 is the table's D call, not checked against the DNA. TRBV21-1 is shown as a pseudogene. This CDR3 is 17 amino acids long. In nucleotides, the CDR3 is TGTGCCAGCAGCACCCCCCGTGACATTGATAGCAATCAGCCCCAGCATTTT. It specifies CASSTPRDIDSNQPQHF.

The rearrangement joins TRBV4-1 to TRBJ1-2; D might be TRBD1 (5 bases). V was pared by 2 bases and J by 8 bases, with 12 bases between. This CDR3 contains 13 residues. Germline CDR1 reads MGHRA; CDR2 reads YSYEKL. The CDR3 region is CASSQRDSRGYTF. For the CDR3, the DNA is TGCGCCAGCAGCCAACGGGACTCAAGAGGCTACACCTTC.

This clone appeared many times. This chain connects TRBV3-1 (or the pseudogene TRBV3-2) to TRBJ2-1, with D perhaps TRBD2 (6 bases). Germline assignment: CDR1 LGHDT and CDR2 YNNKEL (reference sequence). The CDR3 is 15 residues long. The V end was cut by 7 bases, the J end by 8 bases, with 21 bases between. The CDR3 sequence is CASIKGSGGGYEQFF. CDR3 DNA sequence: TGTGCCAGCATTAAAGGTAGCGGAGGAGGGTATGAGCAGTTCTTC.